The T cell receptor beta chain under discussion was sequenced for a study of beta chain features in type 1 diabetes. cDNA synthesis used the whole RNA isolate, giving expressed TCRB sequences. Profiled with immunoSEQ multiplex PCR; TCRdb holds only in-frame clones, not every one. This table holds about 150,000 clones, 7% to 9.5% found once. General study findings and limits: The similarity of naive, central memory and Treg TCRB repertoires appeared greater among patients than among healthy donors. A moderate, significant TCRB CDR3 shortening appeared in type 1 diabetes across four CD4+ subsets. Type 1 diabetes patients showed fewer insertions and more deletions at VDJ junctions.

Comments on this clone: As yet, its antigen is unknown.

One heparinised blood draw averaging approximately 100 mL was given by each donor. Purity (above 95%) was reached by all sorted populations. Sequencing was performed on central memory CD4+ T cells from blood. The source of this sequence is a woman younger than 45 with type 1 diabetes.

The CDR3 protein is CASSPGLGTEAFF. The CDR3 region has the DNA TGTGCCAGCAGCCCAGGGTTGGGGACTGAAGCTTTCTTT. V usage is TRBV5-5 and J usage is TRBJ1-1, with D possibly matching TRBD1 (5 bases). V gave up 4 bases and J gave up 5 bases, with 12 bases separating them. This CDR3 region has 13 residues. Germline V gene lookup returns CDR1 SGHKS and CDR2 YYEKEE (reference sequence).